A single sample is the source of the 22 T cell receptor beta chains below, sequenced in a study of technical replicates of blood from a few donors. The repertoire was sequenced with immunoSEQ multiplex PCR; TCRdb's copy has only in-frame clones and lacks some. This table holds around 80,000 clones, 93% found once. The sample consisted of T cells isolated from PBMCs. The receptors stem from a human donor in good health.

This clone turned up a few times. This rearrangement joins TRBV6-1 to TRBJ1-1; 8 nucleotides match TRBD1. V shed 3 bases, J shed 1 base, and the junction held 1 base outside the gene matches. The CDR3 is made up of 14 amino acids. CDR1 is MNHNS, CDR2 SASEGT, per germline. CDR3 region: CASSEGQENTEAFF. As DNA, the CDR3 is TGTGCCAGCAGTGAGGGACAGGAGAACACTGAAGCTTTCTTT.

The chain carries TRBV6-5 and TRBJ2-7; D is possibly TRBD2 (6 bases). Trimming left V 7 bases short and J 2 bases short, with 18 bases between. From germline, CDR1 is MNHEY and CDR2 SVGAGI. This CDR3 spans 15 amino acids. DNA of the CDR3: TGTGCCAGCACTCCCATGAGGGACTTGGCCTACGAGCAGTACTTC. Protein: CASTPMRDLAYEQYF.

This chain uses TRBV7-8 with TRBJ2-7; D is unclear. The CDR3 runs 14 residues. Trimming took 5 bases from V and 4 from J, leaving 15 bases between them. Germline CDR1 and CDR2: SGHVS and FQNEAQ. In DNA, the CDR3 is TGTGCCAGCAGCCCCCGAGGCAACGGGTACGAGCAGTACTTC. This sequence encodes CASSPRGNGYEQYF. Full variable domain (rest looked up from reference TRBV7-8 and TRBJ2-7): GAGVSQSPRYKVAKRGQDVALRCDPISGHVSLFWYQQALGQGPEFLTYFQNEAQLDKSGLPSDRFFAERPEGSVSTLKIQRTQQEDSAVYLCASSPRGNGYEQYFGPGTRLTVT.

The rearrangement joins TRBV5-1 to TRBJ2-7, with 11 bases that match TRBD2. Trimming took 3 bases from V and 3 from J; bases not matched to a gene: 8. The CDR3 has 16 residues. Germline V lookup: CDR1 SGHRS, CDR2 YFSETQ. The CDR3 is CASSSPTSGSLYEQYF. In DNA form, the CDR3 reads TGCGCCAGCAGCTCCCCCACTAGCGGGAGTCTCTACGAGCAGTACTTC. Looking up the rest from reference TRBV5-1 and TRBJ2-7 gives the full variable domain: KAGVTQTPRYLIKTRGQQVTLSCSPISGHRSVSWYQQTPGQGLQFLFEYFSETQRNKGNFPGRFSGRQFSNSRSEMNVSTLELGDSALYLCASSSPTSGSLYEQYFGPGTRLTVT.

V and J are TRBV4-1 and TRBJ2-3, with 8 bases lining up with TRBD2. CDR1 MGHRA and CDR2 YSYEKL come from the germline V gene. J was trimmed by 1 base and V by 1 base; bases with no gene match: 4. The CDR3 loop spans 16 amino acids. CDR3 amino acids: CASSQALAGGTDTQYF. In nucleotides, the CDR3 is TGCGCCAGCAGCCAAGCGCTAGCGGGTGGCACAGATACGCAGTATTTT.

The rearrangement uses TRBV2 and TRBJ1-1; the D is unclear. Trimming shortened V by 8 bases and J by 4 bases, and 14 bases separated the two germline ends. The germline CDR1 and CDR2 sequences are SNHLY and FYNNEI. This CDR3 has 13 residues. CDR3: CASLSGYGTEAFF. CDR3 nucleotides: TGTGCCAGCCTCTCGGGATATGGCACTGAAGCTTTCTTT.

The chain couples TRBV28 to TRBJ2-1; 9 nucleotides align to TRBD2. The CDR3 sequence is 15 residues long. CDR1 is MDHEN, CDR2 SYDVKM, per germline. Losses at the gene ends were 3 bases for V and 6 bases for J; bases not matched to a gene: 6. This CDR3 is CASSFISGGSNEQFF. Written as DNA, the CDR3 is TGTGCCAGCAGTTTTATCAGCGGGGGGAGCAATGAGCAGTTCTTC.

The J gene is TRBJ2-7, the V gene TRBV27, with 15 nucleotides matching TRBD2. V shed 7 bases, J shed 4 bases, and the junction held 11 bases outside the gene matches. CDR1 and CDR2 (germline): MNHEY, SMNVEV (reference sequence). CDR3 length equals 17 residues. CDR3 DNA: TGTGCCAGCACCCCATATGGACTAGCGGGAGGGCAGTACGAGCAGTACTTC. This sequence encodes CASTPYGLAGGQYEQYF.

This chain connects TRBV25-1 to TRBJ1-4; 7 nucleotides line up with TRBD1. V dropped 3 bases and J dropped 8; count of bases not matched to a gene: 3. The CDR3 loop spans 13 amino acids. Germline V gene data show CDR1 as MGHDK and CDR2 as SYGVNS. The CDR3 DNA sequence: TGTGCCAGCAGTGAGAGGGGGCTCGAAAAACTGTTTTTT. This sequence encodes CASSERGLEKLFF.

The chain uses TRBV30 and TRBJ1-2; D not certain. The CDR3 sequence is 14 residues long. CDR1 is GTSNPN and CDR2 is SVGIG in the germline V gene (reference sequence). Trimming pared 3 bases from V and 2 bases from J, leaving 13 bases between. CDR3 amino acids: CAWRARGSNYGYTF. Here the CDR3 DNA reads TGTGCCTGGAGGGCCCGAGGCTCGAACTATGGCTACACCTTC. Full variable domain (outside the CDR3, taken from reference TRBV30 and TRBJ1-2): SQTIHQWPATLVQPVGSPLSLECTVEGTSNPNLYWYRQAAGRGLQLLFYSVGIGQISSEVPQNLSASRPQDRQFILSSKKLLLSDSGFYLCAWRARGSNYGYTFGSGTRLTVV.

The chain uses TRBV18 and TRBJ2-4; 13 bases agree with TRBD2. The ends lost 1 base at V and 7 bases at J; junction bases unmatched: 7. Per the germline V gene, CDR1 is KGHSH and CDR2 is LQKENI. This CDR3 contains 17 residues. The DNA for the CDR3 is TGTGCCAGCTCACCACAACTAGCGGGAGGGCCTCGGAACATTCAGTACTTC. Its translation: CASSPQLAGGPRNIQYF.

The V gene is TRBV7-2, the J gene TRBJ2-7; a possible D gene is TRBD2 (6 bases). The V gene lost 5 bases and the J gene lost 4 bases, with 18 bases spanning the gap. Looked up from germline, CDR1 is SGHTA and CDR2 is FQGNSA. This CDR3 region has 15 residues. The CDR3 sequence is CASSGAWGGEYEQYF. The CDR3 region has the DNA TGTGCCAGCAGCGGAGCTTGGGGCGGGGAATACGAGCAGTACTTC.

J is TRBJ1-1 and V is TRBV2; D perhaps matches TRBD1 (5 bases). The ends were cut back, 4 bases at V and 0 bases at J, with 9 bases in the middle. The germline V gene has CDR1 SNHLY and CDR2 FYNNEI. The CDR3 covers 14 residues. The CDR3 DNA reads TGTGCCAGCAGTGGTGGGGCCTTGAACACTGAAGCTTTCTTT. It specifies CASSGGALNTEAFF.

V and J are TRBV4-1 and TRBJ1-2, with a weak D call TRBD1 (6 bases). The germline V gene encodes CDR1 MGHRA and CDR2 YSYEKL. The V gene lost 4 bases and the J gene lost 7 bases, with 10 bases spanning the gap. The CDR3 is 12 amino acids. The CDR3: CASSPPRGGYTF. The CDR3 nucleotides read TGCGCCAGCAGCCCTCCCAGGGGTGGCTACACCTTC.

CDR3 in DNA: TGTGCCAGCAGTGAAGGTGGGACAGGGGGCAATGAGCAGTTCTTC. Translation: CASSEGGTGGNEQFF. This rearrangement joins TRBV6-4 to TRBJ2-1; 11 bases are a match to TRBD1. J was trimmed by 6 bases and V by 3 bases; bases with no gene match: 4. This CDR3 is built from 15 residues. CDR1 and CDR2 (germline): MRHNA, SNTAGT.

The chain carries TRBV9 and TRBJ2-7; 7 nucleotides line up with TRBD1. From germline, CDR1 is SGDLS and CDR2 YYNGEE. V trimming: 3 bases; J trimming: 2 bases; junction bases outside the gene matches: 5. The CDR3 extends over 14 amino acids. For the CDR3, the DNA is TGTGCCAGCAGCGGGGGGACAGAAACCTACGAGCAGTACTTC. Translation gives CASSGGTETYEQYF. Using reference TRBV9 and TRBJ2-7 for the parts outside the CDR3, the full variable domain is DSGVTQTPKHLITATGQRVTLRCSPRSGDLSVYWYQQSLDQGLQFLIQYYNGEERAKGNILERFSAQQFPDLHSELNLSSLELGDSALYFCASSGGTETYEQYFGPGTRLTVT.

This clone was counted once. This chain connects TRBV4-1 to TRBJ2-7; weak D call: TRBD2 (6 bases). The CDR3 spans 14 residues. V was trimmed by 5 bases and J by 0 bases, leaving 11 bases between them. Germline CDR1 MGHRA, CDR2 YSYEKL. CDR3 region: CASSTRDFSYEQYF. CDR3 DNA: TGCGCCAGCAGCACCCGGGACTTCTCCTACGAGCAGTACTTC.

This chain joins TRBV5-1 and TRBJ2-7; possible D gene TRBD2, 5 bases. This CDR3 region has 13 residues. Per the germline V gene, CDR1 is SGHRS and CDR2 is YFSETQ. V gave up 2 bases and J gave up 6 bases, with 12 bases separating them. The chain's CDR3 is CASSFDSRAEQYF. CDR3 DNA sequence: TGCGCCAGCAGCTTCGATTCGAGGGCCGAGCAGTACTTC.

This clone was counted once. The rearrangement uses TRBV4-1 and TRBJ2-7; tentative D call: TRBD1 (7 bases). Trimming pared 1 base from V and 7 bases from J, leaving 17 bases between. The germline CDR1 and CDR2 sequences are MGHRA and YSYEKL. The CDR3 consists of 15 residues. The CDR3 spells CASSQALDRREEQYF. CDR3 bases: TGCGCCAGCAGCCAAGCCCTGGACAGGAGGGAAGAGCAGTACTTC.

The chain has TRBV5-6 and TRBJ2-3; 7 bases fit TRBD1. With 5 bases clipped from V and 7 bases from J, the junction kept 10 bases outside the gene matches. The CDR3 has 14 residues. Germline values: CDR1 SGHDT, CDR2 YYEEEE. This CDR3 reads CASSSDRALNTQYF. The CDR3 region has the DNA TGTGCCAGCAGTAGCGACAGGGCCCTGAATACGCAGTATTTT.

CDR3: CASSMGWTGGQETQYF. The CDR3 DNA reads as TGTGCCAGTAGTATGGGGTGGACAGGAGGCCAAGAGACCCAGTACTTC. The chain uses TRBV19 and TRBJ2-5; 7 nucleotides match TRBD1. This CDR3 is built from 16 residues. Looked up from germline, CDR1 is LNHDA and CDR2 is SQIVND (reference sequence). V lost 3 bases, J lost 1 base, and 8 bases stayed unmatched.

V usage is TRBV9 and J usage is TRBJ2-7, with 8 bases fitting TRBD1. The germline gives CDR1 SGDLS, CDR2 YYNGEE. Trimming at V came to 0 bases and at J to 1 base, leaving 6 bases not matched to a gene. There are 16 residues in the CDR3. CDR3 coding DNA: TGTGCCAGCAGCGTAGCGTCCGGGACAGGATCCTACGAGCAGTACTTC. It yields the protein CASSVASGTGSYEQYF. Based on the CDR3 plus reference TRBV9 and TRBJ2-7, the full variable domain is DSGVTQTPKHLITATGQRVTLRCSPRSGDLSVYWYQQSLDQGLQFLIQYYNGEERAKGNILERFSAQQFPDLHSELNLSSLELGDSALYFCASSVASGTGSYEQYFGPGTRLTVT.